One sample yielded the 20 T cell receptor beta chains listed below, sequenced in a study of blood T cell repertoires in COVID-19. Assay used: immunoSEQ multiplex PCR; TCRdb lists only in-frame clones, some missing. Among about 130,000 clones listed, about 83% were seen once. What was sequenced was peripheral blood. The receptors stem from a man in his forties or fifties with active or convalescent COVID-19.

V is TRBV3-1 (or the pseudogene TRBV3-2) and J is TRBJ2-7; no firm D call. Trimming took 1 base from V and 3 from J, leaving 10 bases between them. The CDR3 is 14 amino acids. The germline CDR1 and CDR2 sequences are LGHDT and YNNKEL (reference sequence). CDR3 DNA sequence: TGTGCCAGCAGCCAAGTTTCCTTAAACTACGAGCAGTACTTC. Its protein is CASSQVSLNYEQYF.

The rearrangement joins TRBV30 to TRBJ2-1, with D uncertain. The CDR3 sequence is 11 residues long. Germline V lookup: CDR1 GTSNPN, CDR2 SVGIG (reference sequence). Trimming removed 3 bases from V and 7 bases from J, with 7 bases in between. The DNA of the CDR3 is TGTGCCTGGAGGTATGTGAATGAGCAGTTCTTC. Its translation: CAWRYVNEQFF.

CDR3 loop: CASSLSDRASNGYTF. In DNA, the CDR3 is TGTGCCAGTAGTCTATCTGACAGGGCATCCAATGGCTACACCTTC. The rearrangement uses TRBV19 and TRBJ1-2; 7 bases line up with TRBD1. V trimming: 5 bases; J trimming: 6 bases; junction bases outside the gene matches: 12. The CDR3 has 15 residues. The germline gives CDR1 LNHDA, CDR2 SQIVND (reference sequence).

The chain combines TRBV14 with TRBJ1-6; 10 bases align to TRBD1. Unmatched junction bases numbered 2, after V lost 1 base and J lost 8 bases. CDR1 and CDR2 (germline): SGHDN, FVKESK. The CDR3 totals 15 residues. Written as DNA, the CDR3 is TGTGCCAGCAGCCAAGGGACAGGGGGTCATTCACCCCTCCACTTT. Protein: CASSQGTGGHSPLHF.

This CDR3 reads CASFTRDRVYNEQFF. The CDR3 DNA reads TGCGCCAGCTTTACTCGGGACAGGGTTTACAATGAGCAGTTCTTC. V and J are TRBV10-1 and TRBJ2-1; 9 bases map to TRBD1. The CDR3 spans 15 residues. V was clipped by 8 bases and J by 4 bases; unmatched bases: 9. The germline V gene has CDR1 WNHNN and CDR2 SYGVQD (reference sequence).

The chain combines TRBV5-6 with TRBJ1-3, with a weak D call TRBD1 (6 bases). CDR1 and CDR2 from the germline V gene are SGHDT and YYEEEE. The CDR3 runs to 14 residues. Trimming removed 6 bases at V and 0 bases at J, with 10 bases between. Written as DNA, the CDR3 is TGTGCCAGCAACCGACAGGTCTCTGGAAACACCATATATTTT. Translation gives CASNRQVSGNTIYF.

The chain uses TRBV7-2 and TRBJ1-5, with TRBD1 matching over 11 bases. The CDR3 totals 15 residues. Germline lookup yields CDR1 SGHTA and CDR2 FQGNSA. After removal of 5 bases from V and 6 bases from J, the junction contained 6 bases not matched to a gene. The DNA of the CDR3 is TGTGCCAGCAGCCCGCGGACAGGGGGCCGTCAGCCCCAGCATTTT. It is translated as CASSPRTGGRQPQHF.

This clone was observed a few times. The chain couples TRBV19 to TRBJ2-2; D is unresolved. Trimming took off 2 bases at V and 1 base at J, with 14 bases between the two ends. Germline CDR1 LNHDA, CDR2 SQIVND (reference sequence). The CDR3 has 17 amino acids. The CDR3 spells CASSIWPELMNTGELFF. The CDR3 DNA sequence: TGTGCCAGTAGTATATGGCCGGAGCTGATGAACACCGGGGAGCTGTTTTTT.

This chain joins TRBV28 and TRBJ1-1, with D perhaps TRBD1 (6 bases). V was pared by 6 bases and J by 3 bases, with 23 bases between. CDR3 size: 17 residues. CDR1 and CDR2 (germline): MDHEN, SYDVKM. The CDR3 here is CASSRLSAGARDTEAFF. The CDR3 nucleotides read TGTGCCAGCAGCCGCCTATCGGCAGGGGCGAGGGACACTGAAGCTTTCTTT.

The V gene is TRBV5-1, the J gene TRBJ1-2, with D tentatively TRBD1 (5 bases). Germline V gene data show CDR1 as SGHRS and CDR2 as YFSETQ. V lost 0 bases, J lost 4 bases, and 10 bases lay in between. The length of the CDR3 is 14 residues. CDR3 sequence reads: CASSLAGEGYGYTF. CDR3 sequence (DNA): TGCGCCAGCAGCTTGGCGGGGGAGGGCTATGGCTACACCTTC.

V usage is TRBV28 and J usage is TRBJ1-1; no firm D call. There are 11 residues in the CDR3. CDR1 is MDHEN and CDR2 is SYDVKM in the germline V gene. V was pared by 6 bases and J by 5 bases, with 7 bases between. This CDR3 is CASRGRTEAFF. CDR3 bases: TGTGCCAGCAGGGGGAGAACTGAAGCTTTCTTT.

This clone was seen ten or more times. This rearrangement joins TRBV5-6 to TRBJ1-3, with D possibly TRBD1 on 5 matching bases. CDR3 length equals 16 residues. The V end was cut by 4 bases, the J end by 0 bases, with 14 bases between. Germline loops: CDR1 SGHDT, CDR2 YYEEEE. CDR3 sequence reads: CASSDRRLSSGNTIYF. The CDR3 nucleotides are TGTGCCAGCAGCGACAGACGGCTGAGCTCTGGAAACACCATATATTTT. Full variable domain (missing parts from reference TRBV5-6 and TRBJ1-3): DAGVTQSPTHLIKTRGQQVTLRCSPKSGHDTVSWYQQALGQGPQFIFQYYEEEERQRGNFPDRFSGHQFPNYSSELNVNALLLGDSALYLCASSDRRLSSGNTIYFGEGSWLTVV.

This rearrangement joins TRBV19 to TRBJ1-2; TRBD1 is a possible D gene (6 bases). Germline CDR1 is LNHDA and CDR2 is SQIVND (reference sequence). The length of the CDR3 is 14 residues. Trimming stripped 0 bases from V and 10 bases from J, with 15 bases between. The CDR3 nucleotides are TGTGCCAGTAGTATAGATCGAACAGGGAGAAACTACACCTTC. Residues: CASSIDRTGRNYTF.

V usage is TRBV4-1 and J usage is TRBJ2-7; TRBD1 agrees at 8 bases. Germline loops: CDR1 MGHRA, CDR2 YSYEKL. The CDR3 has 17 amino acids. The ends lost 1 base at V and 5 bases at J; junction bases unmatched: 13. The DNA for the CDR3 is TGCGCCAGCAGCCAAGGCTTTTGGGCAGGGGGCGGAGACGAGCAGTACTTC. It encodes CASSQGFWAGGGDEQYF.

This chain joins TRBV15 and TRBJ2-5; 11 nucleotides line up with TRBD2. The CDR3 has 18 amino acids. Germline-derived CDR1 and CDR2 are LNHNV and YYDKDF (reference sequence). V shed 4 bases, J shed 8 bases, and the junction held 18 bases outside the gene matches. The CDR3 sequence is CATSTSALLAGGKRTQYF. DNA for the CDR3: TGTGCCACCAGCACGAGTGCTCTGTTAGCGGGGGGGAAGAGAACCCAGTACTTC.

The chain links TRBV3-1 (or the pseudogene TRBV3-2) to TRBJ2-4; a possible D gene is TRBD2 (5 bases). The CDR3 runs to 15 residues. CDR1 is LGHDT and CDR2 is YNNKEL in the germline V gene (reference sequence). The V end was cut by 1 base, the J end by 0 bases, with 7 bases between. The CDR3 region is CASSQAGLAKNIQYF. The CDR3 region has the DNA TGTGCCAGCAGCCAAGCGGGGTTAGCCAAAAACATTCAGTACTTC.

In the case of this clone: Other nucleotide sequences from this sample produce the same CDR3. This sequence joins TRBV5-1 and TRBJ2-7; 7 bases fit TRBD2. The V gene's germline CDR1 is SGHRS and CDR2 YFSETQ. The CDR3 is 14 amino acids. Trimming removed 1 base from V and 5 bases from J; junction bases left unmatched: 6. CDR3 sequence: CASSLRTSGNEQYF. The CDR3, as DNA: TGCGCCAGCAGCTTGAGGACTAGTGGAAACGAGCAGTACTTC.

The rearrangement uses TRBV9 and TRBJ2-2, with D tentatively TRBD2 (6 bases). Trimming cost V 7 bases and J 2 bases, with 12 bases left between them. The germline CDR1 and CDR2 sequences are SGDLS and YYNGEE. The CDR3 loop spans 14 amino acids. The chain's CDR3 is CASGGTVNTGELFF. The CDR3 bases are TGTGCCAGCGGAGGGACCGTTAACACCGGGGAGCTGTTTTTT.

V and J are TRBV2 and TRBJ2-7; D may be TRBD1 (6 bases). Germline V gene sequence: CDR1 SNHLY, CDR2 FYNNEI. This CDR3 region has 14 residues. V shed 2 bases and J shed 4 bases, with 12 bases lying between them. This CDR3 is CASSELGAGYEQYF. For the CDR3, the DNA is TGTGCCAGCAGTGAATTGGGGGCTGGGTACGAGCAGTACTTC.

The chain employs TRBV15 and TRBJ1-6; no clear D gene. Trimming stripped 3 bases from V and 6 bases from J, with 9 bases between. There are 14 residues in the CDR3. Germline values: CDR1 LNHNV, CDR2 YYDKDF (reference sequence). CDR3 nucleotide sequence: TGTGCCACCAGCAGCAAATTCGGTAATTCACCCCTCCACTTT. As protein: CATSSKFGNSPLHF.